The 20 T cell receptor beta chains below come from one sample, sequenced in a study of blood T cell repertoires in COVID-19. The data were produced by immunoSEQ multiplex PCR, yet TCRdb's version contains in-frame clones alone and is incomplete. This sample has some 380,000 clones, with roughly 86% found just once. Sequencing was carried out using PBMCs or T cells enriched from blood (not recorded which). The receptors originated from a man aged 25 to 45 who had recovered from COVID-19.

V is TRBV4-1 and J is TRBJ1-1; D may be TRBD1 (6 bases). CDR3 length equals 18 residues. V was shortened by 5 bases and J by 0 bases, with 22 bases between the two germline ends. Germline V gene sequence: CDR1 MGHRA, CDR2 YSYEKL. This CDR3 reads CASSTGGTNKNMNTEAFF. In DNA form, the CDR3 reads TGCGCCAGCAGCACGGGGGGGACAAATAAAAATATGAACACTGAAGCTTTCTTT.

The chain carries TRBV5-1 and TRBJ2-5; 9 bases are a match to TRBD2. After removal of 4 bases from V and 1 base from J, the junction contained 8 bases not matched to a gene. CDR3 length: 16 residues. The germline V gene has CDR1 SGHRS and CDR2 YFSETQ. CDR3 region: CASSPWTSEAQETQYF. Here the CDR3 DNA reads TGCGCCAGCAGCCCCTGGACTAGCGAGGCCCAAGAGACCCAGTACTTC.

The chain has TRBV30 and TRBJ1-1; 9 bases are a match to TRBD1. The CDR3 length is 14 residues. Germline V lookup: CDR1 GTSNPN, CDR2 SVGIG (reference sequence). Trimming at V came to 4 bases and at J to 5 bases, leaving 8 bases not matched to a gene. The CDR3 nucleotides are TGTGCCTGGATGGGGGGACAGGGATGGACTGAAGCTTTCTTT. Protein: CAWMGGQGWTEAFF.

This chain links TRBV3-1 (or the pseudogene TRBV3-2) with TRBJ2-1; 11 bases match TRBD2. The CDR3 is 15 amino acids. Per germline, CDR1 LGHDT and CDR2 YNNKEL (reference sequence). V gave up 1 base and J gave up 7 bases; unmatched junction bases: 3. The CDR3 spells CASSQGLAGLNEQFF. In DNA, the CDR3 is TGTGCCAGCAGCCAAGGACTAGCGGGGCTTAATGAGCAGTTCTTC.

The chain links TRBV4-2 to TRBJ2-1, with 8 bases fitting TRBD2. The CDR3 has 17 residues. V dropped 1 base and J dropped 3; count of bases not matched to a gene: 8. From germline, CDR1 is LGHNA and CDR2 YNFKEQ. The chain's CDR3 is CASSQVLSGTSYNEQFF. CDR3 DNA sequence: TGTGCCAGCAGCCAAGTCCTTTCCGGGACTAGCTACAATGAGCAGTTCTTC.

In this sample, this clone turned up once. The rearrangement uses TRBV7-6 and TRBJ1-4; D might be TRBD1 (5 bases). This CDR3 contains 16 residues. The V end was cut by 5 bases, the J end by 3 bases, with 16 bases between. The germline gives CDR1 SGHVS, CDR2 FNYEAQ. CDR3 in amino acids: CASSPRAGLANEKLFF. The CDR3 bases are TGTGCCAGCAGCCCCCGCGCGGGGCTAGCTAATGAAAAACTGTTTTTT.

The chain is built from TRBV2 and TRBJ2-7; weak D call: TRBD2 (5 bases). The CDR3 extends over 12 amino acids. Germline V CDR1 and CDR2: SNHLY, FYNNEI. Trimming pared 8 bases from V and 7 bases from J, leaving 15 bases between. The CDR3 loop reads CASGSVPWEQYF. CDR3 nucleotides: TGTGCCAGCGGTAGCGTTCCCTGGGAGCAGTACTTC.

For this clone: This same CDR3 is encoded by further DNA sequences in the sample. This chain connects TRBV3-1 (or the pseudogene TRBV3-2) to TRBJ2-1; TRBD1 is a possible D gene (6 bases). This CDR3 region has 14 residues. Per the germline V gene, CDR1 is LGHDT and CDR2 is YNNKEL (reference sequence). V lost 4 bases to trimming and J lost 1 base, with 8 bases between them. The CDR3: CASSLQGSYNEQFF. The DNA for the CDR3 is TGTGCCAGCAGCCTACAGGGATCCTACAATGAGCAGTTCTTC.

V usage is TRBV13 and J usage is TRBJ1-3; D is possibly TRBD1 (5 bases). Trimming cost V 2 bases and J 2 bases, with 16 bases left between them. Germline assignment: CDR1 PRHDT and CDR2 FYEKMQ (reference sequence). CDR3 length: 17 amino acids. The CDR3 loop reads CASSLLGYGGPGNTIYF. The CDR3 DNA sequence: TGTGCCAGCAGCTTATTGGGGTACGGGGGTCCTGGAAACACCATATATTTT.

This clone was observed once. The chain has TRBV7-8 and TRBJ1-4; 9 bases are shared with TRBD1. The CDR3 sequence is 16 residues long. In germline, CDR1 is SGHVS, CDR2 FQNEAQ. Losses at the gene ends were 5 bases for V and 4 bases for J; bases not matched to a gene: 8. CDR3 in DNA: TGTGCCAGCAGCCACAGGGGGCGCGGATATAATGAAAAACTGTTTTTT. It specifies CASSHRGRGYNEKLFF.

Only a few counts were recorded for this clone. This chain links TRBV6-1 with TRBJ1-2, with D possibly TRBD1 on 5 matching bases. The CDR3 sequence is 13 residues long. Germline V gene lookup returns CDR1 MNHNS and CDR2 SASEGT. V lost 2 bases to trimming and J lost 7 bases, with 11 bases between them. CDR3 protein: CASSESGGSGYTF. DNA for the CDR3: TGTGCCAGCAGTGAATCGGGGGGGAGTGGCTACACCTTC.

This clone was counted a single time. At one end, the junction sequence differs from germline, possibly due to a read error. The rearrangement uses TRBV18 and TRBJ2-2; tentative D call: TRBD2 (7 bases). This CDR3 contains 16 residues. Germline V gives CDR1 KGHSH, CDR2 LQKENI. This CDR3 is CASSPPGGPNTGELFF. Here the CDR3 DNA reads TGTGCCAGCTCGCCACCCGGGGGGCCGAACACCGGGGAGCTGTTTTTT.

This clone was seen just once. This rearrangement joins TRBV7-9 to TRBJ1-1; unclear D gene. The germline gives CDR1 SEHNR, CDR2 FQNEAQ (reference sequence). The CDR3 runs 13 residues. Trimming stripped 6 bases from V and 5 bases from J, with 13 bases between. The CDR3: CASRFGEGTEAFF. The CDR3 bases are TGTGCCAGCAGATTCGGGGAGGGAACTGAAGCTTTCTTT.

The V and J genes are TRBV12-1 and TRBJ1-3; TRBD1, as called in the table, went unchecked against the DNA. TRBV12-1 constitutes a pseudogene. The CDR3 is made up of 19 amino acids. The CDR3: CASSFNGRDRGSSGNTIYF. CDR3 nucleotides: TGTGCCAGCAGCTTCAACGGCAGGGACAGGGGTAGTTCTGGAAACACCATATATTTT.

The gene calls are TRBV30 and TRBJ1-1, with a possible D match to TRBD1 (5 bases). CDR1 and CDR2 from the germline V gene are GTSNPN and SVGIG (reference sequence). Trimming left V 0 bases short and J 5 bases short, with 13 bases between. The CDR3 contains 14 residues. The CDR3 DNA reads TGTGCCTGGAGTGTGGCCAGCCGGGGGACTGAAGCTTTCTTT. Encoded protein: CAWSVASRGTEAFF. The variable domain in full, completed from reference TRBV30 and TRBJ1-1, reads SQTIHQWPATLVQPVGSPLSLECTVEGTSNPNLYWYRQAAGRGLQLLFYSVGIGQISSEVPQNLSASRPQDRQFILSSKKLLLSDSGFYLCAWSVASRGTEAFFGQGTRLTVV.

The rearrangement uses TRBV19 and TRBJ2-1; a weak D match, TRBD1 (5 bases). The CDR3 is 14 amino acids. Germline V gene lookup returns CDR1 LNHDA and CDR2 SQIVND (reference sequence). V was cut by 3 bases and J by 5 bases, with 11 bases left in between. DNA of the CDR3: TGTGCCAGTAGTATCCTAGGGGCGAACAATGAGCAGTTCTTC. Amino acid sequence: CASSILGANNEQFF.

The chain recombines TRBV3-1 (or the pseudogene TRBV3-2) with TRBJ2-7; D uncertain. Trimming shortened V by 3 bases and J by 0 bases, and 6 bases separated the two germline ends. This CDR3 is built from 13 residues. Germline-derived CDR1 and CDR2 are LGHDT and YNNKEL (reference sequence). The CDR3 sequence: CASSHESSYEQYF. CDR3 coding DNA: TGTGCCAGCAGCCACGAGAGCTCCTACGAGCAGTACTTC.

The chain combines TRBV7-9 with TRBJ1-4; TRBD1 agrees at 8 bases. The J segment lost 5 bases and the V segment lost 5 bases, leaving 4 bases of the junction unmatched. The CDR3 is made up of 14 amino acids. Germline V gene sequence: CDR1 SEHNR, CDR2 FQNEAQ (reference sequence). The DNA for the CDR3 is TGTGCCAGCAGCCGCGGGACAGGAAATGAAAAACTGTTTTTT. Its protein is CASSRGTGNEKLFF.

V gene TRBV7-2 combines with J gene TRBJ2-7, with 7 nucleotides matching TRBD1. The V and J ends lost 3 bases and 2 bases, in that order; junction bases with no gene match: 7. The CDR3 totals 15 residues. The V gene's germline CDR1 is SGHTA and CDR2 FQGNSA. The CDR3 sequence: CASSFQTGFTYEQYF. CDR3 coding DNA: TGTGCCAGCAGCTTCCAGACAGGGTTCACCTACGAGCAGTACTTC.

V and J are TRBV29-1 and TRBJ1-4; D is perhaps TRBD1 (5 bases). Trimming pared 4 bases from V and 5 bases from J, leaving 8 bases between. This CDR3 comprises 12 residues. Germline-derived CDR1 and CDR2 are SQVTM and ANQGSEA. The CDR3 nucleotides read TGCAGCGTTGCCAGGGTCAATGAAAAACTGTTTTTT. Its translation is CSVARVNEKLFF.